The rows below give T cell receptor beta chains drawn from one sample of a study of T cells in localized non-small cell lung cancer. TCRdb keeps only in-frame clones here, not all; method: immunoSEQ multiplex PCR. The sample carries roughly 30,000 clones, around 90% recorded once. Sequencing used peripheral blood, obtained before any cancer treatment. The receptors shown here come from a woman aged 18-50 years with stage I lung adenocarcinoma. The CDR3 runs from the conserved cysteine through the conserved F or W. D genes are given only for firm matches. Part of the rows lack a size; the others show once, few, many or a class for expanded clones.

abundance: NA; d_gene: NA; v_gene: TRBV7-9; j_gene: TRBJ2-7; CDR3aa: CASSLETVSYEQYF; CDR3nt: TGTGCCAGCAGCTTAGAGACTGTCTCCTACGAGCAGTACTTC
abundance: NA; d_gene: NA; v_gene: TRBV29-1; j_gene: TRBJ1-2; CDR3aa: CSVGSNNYGYTF; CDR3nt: TGCAGCGTTGGGTCTAATAACTATGGCTACACCTTC
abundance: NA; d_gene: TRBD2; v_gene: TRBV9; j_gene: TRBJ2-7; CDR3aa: CASSPGGYGRLANYEQYF; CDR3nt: TGTGCCAGCAGCCCCGGGGGGTACGGGAGACTAGCGAACTACGAGCAGTACTTC
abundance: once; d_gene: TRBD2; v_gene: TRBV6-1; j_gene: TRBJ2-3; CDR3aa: CASSGVAGVDTQYF; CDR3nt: TGTGCCAGCAGTGGGGTGGCGGGAGTAGATACGCAGTATTTT
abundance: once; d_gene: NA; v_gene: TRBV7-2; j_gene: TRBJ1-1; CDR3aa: CASSQYPNAEAFF; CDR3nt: TGTGCCAGCAGCCAATATCCCAACGCTGAAGCTTTCTTT
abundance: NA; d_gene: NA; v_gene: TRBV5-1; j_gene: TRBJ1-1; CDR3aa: CASSLWENTEAFF; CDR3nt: TGCGCCAGCAGCTTGTGGGAGAACACTGAAGCTTTCTTT
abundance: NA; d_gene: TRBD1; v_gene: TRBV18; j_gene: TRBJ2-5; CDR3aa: CASSPGQGETQYF; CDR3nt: TGTGCCAGCTCTCCCGGACAGGGGGAGACCCAGTACTTC
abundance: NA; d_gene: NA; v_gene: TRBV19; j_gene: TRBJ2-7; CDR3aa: CASSIDRAGDSYEQYF; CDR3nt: TGTGCCAGTAGTATAGACCGAGCAGGGGATTCCTACGAGCAGTACTTC
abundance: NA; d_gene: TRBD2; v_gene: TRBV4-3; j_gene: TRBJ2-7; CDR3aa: CASSQGLADPYEQYF; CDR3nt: TGCGCCAGCAGCCAAGGACTAGCGGATCCCTACGAGCAGTACTTC
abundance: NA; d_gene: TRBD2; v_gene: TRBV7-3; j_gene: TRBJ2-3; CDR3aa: CASSLTGLAGAGPDTQYF; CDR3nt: TGTGCCAGCAGCTTAACGGGACTAGCGGGCGCTGGCCCAGATACGCAGTATTTT
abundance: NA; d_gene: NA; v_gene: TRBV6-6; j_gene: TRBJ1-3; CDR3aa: CASRRQGTGNTIYF; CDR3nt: TGTGCCAGCAGGCGCCAGGGGACAGGAAACACCATATATTTT
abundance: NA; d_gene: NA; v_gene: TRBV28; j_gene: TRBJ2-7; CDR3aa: CASSFGGLMKQYF; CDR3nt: TGTGCCAGCAGTTTTGGAGGGCTAATGAAGCAGTACTTC
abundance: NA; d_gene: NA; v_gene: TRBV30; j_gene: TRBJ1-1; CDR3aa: CAWSETVNTEAFF; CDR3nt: TGTGCCTGGAGTGAGACGGTGAACACTGAAGCTTTCTTT
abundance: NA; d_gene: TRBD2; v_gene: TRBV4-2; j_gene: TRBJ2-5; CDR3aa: CASSQGNSGREETQYF; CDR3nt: TGTGCCAGCAGCCAGGGGAATAGCGGGAGGGAAGAGACCCAGTACTTC
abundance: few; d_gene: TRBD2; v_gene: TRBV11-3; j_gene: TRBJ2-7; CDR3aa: CASSPRLAGVSYEQYF; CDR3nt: TGTGCCAGCAGCCCACGACTGGCGGGAGTAAGCTACGAGCAGTACTTC
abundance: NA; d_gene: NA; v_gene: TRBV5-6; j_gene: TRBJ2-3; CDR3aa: CASSLRDISDTQYF; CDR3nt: TGTGCCAGCAGCTTGAGGGACATTTCGGATACGCAGTATTTT
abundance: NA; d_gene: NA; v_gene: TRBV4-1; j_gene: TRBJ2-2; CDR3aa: CASSLEFAGELFF; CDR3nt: TGCGCCAGCAGCCTGGAGTTCGCCGGGGAGCTGTTTTTT
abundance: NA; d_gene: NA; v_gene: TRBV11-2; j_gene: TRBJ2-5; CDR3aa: CASSLVGRDLPSYF; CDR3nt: TGTGCCAGCAGCTTAGTAGGTCGGGATCTCCCATCTTACTTC
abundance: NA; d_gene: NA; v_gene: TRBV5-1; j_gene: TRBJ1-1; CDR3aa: CASSRTPLGPVNTEAFF; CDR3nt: TGCGCCAGCAGCCGAACCCCCCTCGGGCCCGTGAACACTGAAGCTTTCTTT
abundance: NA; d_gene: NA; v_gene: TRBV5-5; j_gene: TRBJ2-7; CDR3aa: CASSLVWPSYEQYF; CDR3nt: TGTGCCAGCAGCTTGGTATGGCCCTCCTACGAGCAGTACTTC
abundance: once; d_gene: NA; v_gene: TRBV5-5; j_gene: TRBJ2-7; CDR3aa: CASSPNGHSTYEQYF; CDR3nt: TGTGCCAGCAGCCCGAACGGACACTCCACCTACGAGCAGTACTTC
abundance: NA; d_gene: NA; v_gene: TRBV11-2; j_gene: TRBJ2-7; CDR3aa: CASSSSHARRSHEQYF; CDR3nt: TGTGCCAGCAGCTCCTCCCACGCAAGGAGGTCCCACGAGCAGTACTTC
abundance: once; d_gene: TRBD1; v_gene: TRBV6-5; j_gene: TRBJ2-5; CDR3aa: CASSFRDSRETQYF; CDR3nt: TGTGCCAGCAGTTTCCGGGACAGCCGGGAGACCCAGTACTTC
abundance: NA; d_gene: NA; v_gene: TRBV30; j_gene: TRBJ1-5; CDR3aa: CAWSEDTGRNQPQHF; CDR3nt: TGTGCCTGGAGTGAGGACACAGGGAGAAATCAGCCCCAGCATTTT
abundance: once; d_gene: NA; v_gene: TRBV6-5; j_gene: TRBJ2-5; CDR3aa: CASSYSLARRDETQYF; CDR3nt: TGTGCCAGCAGTTACTCCCTGGCAAGAAGAGATGAAACCCAGTACTTC
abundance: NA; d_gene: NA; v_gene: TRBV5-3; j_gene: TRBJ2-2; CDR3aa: CARSSDNAGGGELFF; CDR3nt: TGTGCCAGAAGCTCCGACAACGCTGGGGGCGGGGAGCTGTTTTTT
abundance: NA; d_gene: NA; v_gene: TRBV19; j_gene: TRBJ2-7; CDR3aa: CASSIDFAPGEHIFHEQYF; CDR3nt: TGTGCCAGTAGTATAGATTTCGCCCCCGGAGAGCATATATTCCACGAGCAGTACTTC
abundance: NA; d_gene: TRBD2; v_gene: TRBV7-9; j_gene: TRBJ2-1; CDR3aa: CASSSPAGVNEQFF; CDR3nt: TGTGCCAGCAGCTCCCCAGCGGGAGTAAATGAGCAGTTCTTC
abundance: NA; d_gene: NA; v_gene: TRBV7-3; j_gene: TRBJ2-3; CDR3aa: CASSDRSTDTQYF; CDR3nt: TGTGCCAGCAGCGACCGGAGCACAGATACGCAGTATTTT
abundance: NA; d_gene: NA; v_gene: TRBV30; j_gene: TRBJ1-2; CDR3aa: CAWSGGPSLGDYGYTF; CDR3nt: TGTGCCTGGAGTGGGGGACCCTCTTTAGGTGACTATGGCTACACCTTC
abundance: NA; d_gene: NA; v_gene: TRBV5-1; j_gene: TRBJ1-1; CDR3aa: CASQSTYTEAFF; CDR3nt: TGCGCCTCTCAGTCCACCTACACTGAAGCTTTCTTT
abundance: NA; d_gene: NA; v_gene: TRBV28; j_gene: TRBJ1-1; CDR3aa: CASRGPTKTEAFF; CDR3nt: TGTGCCAGCAGGGGGCCTACCAAAACTGAAGCTTTCTTT
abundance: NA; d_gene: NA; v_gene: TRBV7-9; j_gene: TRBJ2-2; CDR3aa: CATGTGELFF; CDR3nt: TGTGCCACTGGCACCGGGGAGCTGTTTTTT
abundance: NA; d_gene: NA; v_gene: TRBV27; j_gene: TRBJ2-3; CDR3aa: CASSWRQSTDTQYF; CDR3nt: TGTGCCAGCAGTTGGAGGCAGAGCACAGATACGCAGTATTTT
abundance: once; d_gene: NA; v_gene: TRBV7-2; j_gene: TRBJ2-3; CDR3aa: CASTVDGYTDTQYF; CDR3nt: TGTGCCAGCACGGTCGACGGATACACAGATACGCAGTATTTT
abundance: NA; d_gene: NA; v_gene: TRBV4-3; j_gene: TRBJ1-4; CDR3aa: CASSLDRATNEKLFF; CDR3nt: TGCGCCAGCAGCCTAGACCGAGCAACTAATGAAAAACTGTTTTTT
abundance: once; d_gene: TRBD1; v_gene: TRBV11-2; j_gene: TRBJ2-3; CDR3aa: CASSAGTGGSDTQYF; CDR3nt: TGTGCCAGCAGCGCCGGGACAGGGGGCTCAGATACGCAGTATTTT
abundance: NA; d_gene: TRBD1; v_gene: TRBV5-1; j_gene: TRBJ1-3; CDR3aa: CASSFGTVSGNTIYF; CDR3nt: TGCGCCAGCAGCTTCGGGACAGTCTCTGGAAACACCATATATTTT
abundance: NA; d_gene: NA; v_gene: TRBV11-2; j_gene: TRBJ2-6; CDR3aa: CASSFGGSSGANVLTF; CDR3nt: TGTGCCAGCAGCTTTGGGGGGAGCTCTGGGGCCAACGTCCTGACTTTC
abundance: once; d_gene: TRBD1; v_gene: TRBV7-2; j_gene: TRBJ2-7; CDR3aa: CASSLGQGSAYEQYF; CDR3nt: TGTGCCAGCAGCCTGGGACAGGGAAGCGCGTACGAGCAGTACTTC
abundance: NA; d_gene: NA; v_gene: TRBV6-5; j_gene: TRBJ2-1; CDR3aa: CASITPGGGRWFF; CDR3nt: TGTGCCAGCATTACTCCGGGAGGGGGCAGGTGGTTCTTC
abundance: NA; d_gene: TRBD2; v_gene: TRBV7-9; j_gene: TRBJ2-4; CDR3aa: CASSTWTSGRGSDIQYF; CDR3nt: TGTGCCAGCAGCACTTGGACTAGCGGGAGAGGTAGTGACATTCAGTACTTC
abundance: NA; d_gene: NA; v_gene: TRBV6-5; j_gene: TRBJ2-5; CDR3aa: CASSYVLALGEAQYF; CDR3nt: TGTGCCAGCAGTTACGTCCTAGCGCTGGGGGAGGCCCAGTACTTC
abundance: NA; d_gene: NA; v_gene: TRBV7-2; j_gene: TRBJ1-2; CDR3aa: CASSAGGRMIGGYTF; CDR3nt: TGTGCCAGCAGCGCGGGGGGTCGCATGATAGGTGGCTACACCTTC
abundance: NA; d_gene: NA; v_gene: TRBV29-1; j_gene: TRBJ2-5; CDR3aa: CSVDPYGETQYF; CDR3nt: TGCAGCGTTGATCCGTACGGAGAGACCCAGTACTTC
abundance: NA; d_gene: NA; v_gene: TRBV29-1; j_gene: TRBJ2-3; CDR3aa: CSVEYGDTQYF; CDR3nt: TGCAGCGTTGAATATGGAGATACGCAGTATTTT
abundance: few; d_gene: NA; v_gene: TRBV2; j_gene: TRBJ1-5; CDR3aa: CASSLETPYSNQPQHF; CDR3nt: TGTGCCAGCAGTCTGGAGACCCCTTATAGCAATCAGCCCCAGCATTTT
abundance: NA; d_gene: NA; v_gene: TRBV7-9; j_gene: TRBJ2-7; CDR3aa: CASSLEGAQSYEQYF; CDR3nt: TGTGCCAGCAGCTTAGAAGGGGCGCAATCCTACGAGCAGTACTTC
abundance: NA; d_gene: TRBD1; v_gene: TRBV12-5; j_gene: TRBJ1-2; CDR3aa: CASGLSRQGARANYGYTF; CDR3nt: TGTGCTAGTGGTTTGTCGCGGCAGGGGGCGCGAGCTAACTATGGCTACACCTTC
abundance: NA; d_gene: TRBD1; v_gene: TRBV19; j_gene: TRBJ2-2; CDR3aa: CASSKNGQVNTGELFF; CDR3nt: TGTGCCAGTAGTAAAAACGGACAGGTTAACACCGGGGAGCTGTTTTTT
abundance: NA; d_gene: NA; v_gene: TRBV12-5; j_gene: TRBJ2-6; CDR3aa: CASGLRSSGANVLTF; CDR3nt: TGTGCTAGTGGTTTGAGATCCTCTGGGGCCAACGTCCTGACTTTC
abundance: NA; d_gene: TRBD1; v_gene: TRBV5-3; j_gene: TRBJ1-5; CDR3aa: CARSLDPSPDRGDPYINQPQHF; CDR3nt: TGTGCCAGAAGCTTGGACCCTTCGCCGGACAGGGGAGATCCCTACATCAATCAGCCCCAGCATTTT
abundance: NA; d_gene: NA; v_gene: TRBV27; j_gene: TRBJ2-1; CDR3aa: CASNEQFF; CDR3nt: TGTGCCAGTAATGAGCAGTTCTTC
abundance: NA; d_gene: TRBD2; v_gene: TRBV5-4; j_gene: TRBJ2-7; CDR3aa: CASSPGRQRDEQYF; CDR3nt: TGTGCCAGCAGTCCCGGGAGGCAGCGGGACGAGCAGTACTTC